Presented here are 9 T cell receptor beta chains from one specimen sequenced in a study of blood T cell repertoires in COVID-19. Repertoires were generated with immunoSEQ multiplex PCR, while TCRdb's copy carries only in-frame clones and drops some. Of 200,000 or so clones in the sample, roughly four fifths were seen once. The sample consisted of peripheral blood. The source is a woman older than 75 with COVID-19, enrolled during active disease.

The chain employs TRBV5-6 and TRBJ1-1, with a weak D call TRBD1 (5 bases). The V gene lost 6 bases and the J gene lost 5 bases, with 17 bases spanning the gap. Germline V lookup: CDR1 SGHDT, CDR2 YYEEEE. The CDR3 extends over 14 amino acids. This CDR3 reads CASKIARRDTEAFF. The DNA for the CDR3 is TGTGCCAGCAAAATTGCTCGCAGGGATACTGAAGCTTTCTTT.

The chain combines TRBV4-2 with TRBJ2-1; TRBD2 agrees at 8 bases. V dropped 4 bases and J dropped 10; count of bases not matched to a gene: 9. The CDR3 extends over 14 amino acids. The germline V gene encodes CDR1 LGHNA and CDR2 YNFKEQ. The CDR3 coding sequence is TGTGCCAGCAGCCCTGGACTAGCTTCTTGGGAGCAGTTCTTC. It translates to CASSPGLASWEQFF.

The rearrangement joins TRBV23-1 to TRBJ1-4; a weak D match, TRBD1 (5 bases). TRBV23-1 qualifies as an ORF whose function is uncertain. V lost 8 bases and J lost 8, with 15 bases in between. The CDR3 runs 13 residues. CDR3 coding DNA: TGCGCCAGCTCGCCGCGGGGGGAAGAAAAACTGTTTTTT. It yields the protein CASSPRGEEKLFF.

The CDR3 coding sequence is TGCGCCAGCAGCCAAGGAGGAGGACTAGCGGGGGGCCCCTACAATGAGCAGTTCTTC. It translates to CASSQGGGLAGGPYNEQFF. This sequence joins TRBV4-1 and TRBJ2-1, with 14 bases matching TRBD2. Germline V gene sequence: CDR1 MGHRA, CDR2 YSYEKL. This CDR3 spans 19 amino acids. V shed 1 base, J shed 2 bases, and the junction held 7 bases outside the gene matches.

The rearrangement uses TRBV7-2 and TRBJ2-6; tentatively, D is TRBD1 (6 bases). Germline CDR1 and CDR2: SGHTA and FQGNSA. This CDR3 is built from 16 residues. V was pared by 2 bases and J by 2 bases, with 10 bases between. CDR3 in amino acids: CASSLIGGAGANVLTF. CDR3 nucleotides: TGTGCCAGCAGCTTAATTGGGGGCGCTGGGGCCAACGTCCTGACTTTC.

The V and J genes are TRBV24-1 and TRBJ2-1; no clear D gene. The CDR3 extends over 14 amino acids. Germline V gene lookup returns CDR1 KGHDR and CDR2 SFDVKD. V was clipped by 5 bases and J by 0 bases, with 7 bases between them. The CDR3 DNA follows: TGTGCCACCAGTGGCTTCAGCTCCTACAATGAGCAGTTCTTC. It is translated as CATSGFSSYNEQFF.

V gene TRBV28 combines with J gene TRBJ1-1; the D is unclear. Germline loops: CDR1 MDHEN, CDR2 SYDVKM. The CDR3 consists of 14 residues. V shed 6 bases and J shed 3 bases, with 14 bases lying between them. DNA for the CDR3: TGTGCCAGCAGGGTAGGCAGGAGGGACACTGAAGCTTTCTTT. It codes for CASRVGRRDTEAFF. Full variable domain (rest looked up from reference TRBV28 and TRBJ1-1): DVKVTQSSRYLVKRTGEKVFLECVQDMDHENMFWYRQDPGLGLRLIYFSYDVKMKEKGDIPEGYSVSREKKERFSLILESASTNQTSMYLCASRVGRRDTEAFFGQGTRLTVV.

The CDR3 reads CASSLQVRAANLALLEYF. The CDR3 DNA sequence: TGTGCCAGCAGCTTACAGGTGCGCGCTGCCAACCTCGCTTTGTTGGAGTACTTC. This rearrangement joins TRBV6-4 to TRBJ2-7; weak D call: TRBD1 (5 bases). The V gene lost 6 bases and the J gene lost 11 bases, with 35 bases spanning the gap. Germline-derived CDR1 and CDR2 are MRHNA and SNTAGT. This CDR3 region has 18 residues.

The V gene is TRBV28, the J gene TRBJ1-6, with D perhaps TRBD1 (5 bases). This CDR3 is built from 15 residues. Germline V gives CDR1 MDHEN, CDR2 SYDVKM. V was clipped by 2 bases and J by 4 bases, with 9 bases between them. The CDR3 protein is CASSLGRGYNSPLHF. The CDR3 nucleotides read TGTGCCAGCAGTTTAGGAAGGGGTTATAATTCACCCCTCCACTTT.